This TCR beta chain was sequenced in a study of cytomegalovirus exposure and HLA in healthy donors. The study's findings and limits: As a later analysis revealed, most CMV-associated TCR beta chains appeared HLA-restricted.

Notes on this clone: The target antigen is unknown.

CDR1 and CDR2 from the germline V gene are GTSNPN and SVGIG (reference sequence). J was trimmed by 5 bases and V by 3 bases; bases with no gene match: 8. The CDR3 totals 14 residues. In the PCR, 60 Vbeta and 13 Jbeta primers were used. Using immunoSEQ multiplex PCR, the repertoire was profiled, and TCRdb retains in-frame clones only, with some absent. There are about 81,000 clones in the sample; 75% to 85% occur only once, and roughly 3% lies in the top ten. Source material: PBMCs. V gene TRBV30 combines with J gene TRBJ1-1, with 8 bases that match TRBD1. The source is a man in his fifties or sixties in good health and CMV-seropositive. The DNA for the CDR3 is TGTGCCTGGAGCCGGAGGACAGGGCTTACTGAAGCTTTCTTT. This sequence encodes CAWSRRTGLTEAFF. Complete variable domain (other parts from reference TRBV30 and TRBJ1-1): SQTIHQWPATLVQPVGSPLSLECTVEGTSNPNLYWYRQAAGRGLQLLFYSVGIGQISSEVPQNLSASRPQDRQFILSSKKLLLSDSGFYLCAWSRRTGLTEAFFGQGTRLTVV.